This TCR beta chain was recovered during a study of cytomegalovirus exposure and HLA in healthy donors. On this clone itself: Its antigen is not identified.

In the PCR, 60 Vbeta and 13 Jbeta primers were used. The data were produced by immunoSEQ multiplex PCR, yet TCRdb's version contains in-frame clones alone and is incomplete. The sample records fewer than 200,000 clones, about four fifths being singletons. Unmatched junction bases numbered 11, after V lost 7 bases and J lost 1 base. The CDR3 contains 16 residues. Germline values: CDR1 MNHEY, CDR2 SMNVEV (reference sequence). The study, taken as a whole, reports: Association of 16,951 TCR beta sequences with HLA alleles was found at 0.05 false discovery rate in a later analysis.

The clonotype comes from a woman between 45 and 65 years old in good health and CMV-seronegative. The J gene is TRBJ1-1, the V gene TRBV27; 8 bases align to TRBD1. Material for sequencing was PBMCs. This chain's CDR3 is CASKPDRELSNTEAFF. The CDR3 DNA reads TGTGCCAGCAAACCGGACAGGGAGCTTTCGAACACTGAAGCTTTCTTT.